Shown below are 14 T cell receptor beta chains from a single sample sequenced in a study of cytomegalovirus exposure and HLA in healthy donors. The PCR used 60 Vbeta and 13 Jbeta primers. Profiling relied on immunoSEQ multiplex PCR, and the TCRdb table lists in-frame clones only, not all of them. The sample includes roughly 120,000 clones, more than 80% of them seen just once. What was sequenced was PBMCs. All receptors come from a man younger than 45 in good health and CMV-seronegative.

DNA of the CDR3: TGTGCCAGTAGTTCGACGGTACAGGGGCCAGTATCCTACGAGCAGTACTTC. Encoded protein: CASSSTVQGPVSYEQYF. This chain links TRBV19 with TRBJ2-7, with 7 bases that match TRBD1. The CDR3 has 17 amino acids. Germline V lookup: CDR1 LNHDA, CDR2 SQIVND (reference sequence). V lost 5 bases to trimming and J lost 1 base; unmatched junction nucleotides: 14.

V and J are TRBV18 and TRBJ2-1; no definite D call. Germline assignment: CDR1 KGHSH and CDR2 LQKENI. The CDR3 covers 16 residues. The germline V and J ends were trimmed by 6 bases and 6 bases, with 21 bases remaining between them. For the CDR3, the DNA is TGTGCCAGCTCCCTAAGCACGCCGCCGATTTTCAATGAGCAGTTCTTC. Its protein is CASSLSTPPIFNEQFF.

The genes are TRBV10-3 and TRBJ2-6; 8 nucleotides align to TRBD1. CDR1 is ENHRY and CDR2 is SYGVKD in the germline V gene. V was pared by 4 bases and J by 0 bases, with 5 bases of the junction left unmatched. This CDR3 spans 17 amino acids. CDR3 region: CAISGTGPSSGANVLTF. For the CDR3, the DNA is TGTGCCATCAGTGGGACAGGGCCTAGCTCTGGGGCCAACGTCCTGACTTTC.

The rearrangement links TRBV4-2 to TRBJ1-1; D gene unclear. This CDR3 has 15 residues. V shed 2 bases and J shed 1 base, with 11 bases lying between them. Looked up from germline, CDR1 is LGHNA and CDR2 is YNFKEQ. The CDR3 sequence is CASSQRQDRNTEAFF. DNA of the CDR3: TGTGCCAGCAGCCAAAGGCAGGATCGGAACACTGAAGCTTTCTTT.

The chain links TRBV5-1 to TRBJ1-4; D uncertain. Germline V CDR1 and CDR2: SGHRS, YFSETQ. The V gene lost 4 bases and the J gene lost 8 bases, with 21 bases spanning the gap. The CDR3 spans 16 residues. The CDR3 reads CASSRWEGVIREKLFF. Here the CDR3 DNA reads TGCGCCAGCAGCCGTTGGGAGGGCGTAATCAGGGAAAAACTGTTTTTT.

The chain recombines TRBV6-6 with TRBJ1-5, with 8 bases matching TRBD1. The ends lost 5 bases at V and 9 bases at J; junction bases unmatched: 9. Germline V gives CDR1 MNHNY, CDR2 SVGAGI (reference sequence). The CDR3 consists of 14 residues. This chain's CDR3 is CASSIRTGIWPQHF. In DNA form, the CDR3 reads TGTGCCAGCAGTATTCGGACAGGGATTTGGCCCCAGCATTTT.

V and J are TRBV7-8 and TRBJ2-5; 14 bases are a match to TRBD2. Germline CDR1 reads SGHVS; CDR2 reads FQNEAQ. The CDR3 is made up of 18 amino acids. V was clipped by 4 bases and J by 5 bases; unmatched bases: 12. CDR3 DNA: TGTGCCAGCAGCTCACCGGGACTAGCGGGAGAGGGGTGGGAGACCCAGTACTTC. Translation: CASSSPGLAGEGWETQYF.

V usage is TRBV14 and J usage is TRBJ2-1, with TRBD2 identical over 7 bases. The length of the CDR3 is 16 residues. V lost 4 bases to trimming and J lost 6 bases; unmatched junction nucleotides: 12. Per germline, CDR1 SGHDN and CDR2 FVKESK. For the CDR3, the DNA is TGTGCCAGCAGCCCCAGGGAGCGGGATTCTCGCAATGAGCAGTTCTTC. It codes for CASSPRERDSRNEQFF. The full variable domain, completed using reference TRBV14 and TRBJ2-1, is EAGVTQFPSHSVIEKGQTVTLRCDPISGHDNLYWYRRVMGKEIKFLLHFVKESKQDESGMPNNRFLAERTGGTYSTLKVQPAELEDSGVYFCASSPRERDSRNEQFFGPGTRLTVL.

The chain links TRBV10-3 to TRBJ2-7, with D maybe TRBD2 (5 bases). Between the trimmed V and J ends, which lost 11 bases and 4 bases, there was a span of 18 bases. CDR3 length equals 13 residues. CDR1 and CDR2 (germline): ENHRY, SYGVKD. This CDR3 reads CALKRGEGYEQYF. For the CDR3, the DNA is TGTGCCCTTAAACGGGGTGAAGGTTACGAGCAGTACTTC.

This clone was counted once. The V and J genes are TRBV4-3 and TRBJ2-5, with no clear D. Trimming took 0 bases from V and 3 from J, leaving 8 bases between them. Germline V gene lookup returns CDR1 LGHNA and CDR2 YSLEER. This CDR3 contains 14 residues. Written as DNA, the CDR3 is TGCGCCAGCAGCCAAGATCGGGTGGAAGAGACCCAGTACTTC. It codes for CASSQDRVEETQYF.

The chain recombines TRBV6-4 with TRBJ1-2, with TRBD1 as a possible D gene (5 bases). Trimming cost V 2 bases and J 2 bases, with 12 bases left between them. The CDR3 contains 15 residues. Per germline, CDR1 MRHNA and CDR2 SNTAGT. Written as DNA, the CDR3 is TGTGCCAGCAGTGACGTGGGGCTAGACAACTATGGCTACACCTTC. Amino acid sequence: CASSDVGLDNYGYTF.

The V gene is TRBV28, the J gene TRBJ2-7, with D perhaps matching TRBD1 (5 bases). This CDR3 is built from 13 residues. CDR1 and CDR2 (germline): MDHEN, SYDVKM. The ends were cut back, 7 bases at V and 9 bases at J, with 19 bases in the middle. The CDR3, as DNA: TGTGCCAGCAAAGGGGTCCTCATACGATGGCAGTACTTC. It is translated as CASKGVLIRWQYF.

The CDR3 sequence is CSVAGRVYQETQYF. CDR3 nucleotides: TGCAGCGTTGCAGGCAGGGTGTACCAAGAGACCCAGTACTTC. The chain has TRBV29-1 and TRBJ2-5; a possible D gene is TRBD1 (5 bases). The length of the CDR3 is 14 residues. The germline V gene has CDR1 SQVTM and CDR2 ANQGSEA. With 4 bases removed from V and 0 bases from J, the gap between germline ends came to 12 bases.

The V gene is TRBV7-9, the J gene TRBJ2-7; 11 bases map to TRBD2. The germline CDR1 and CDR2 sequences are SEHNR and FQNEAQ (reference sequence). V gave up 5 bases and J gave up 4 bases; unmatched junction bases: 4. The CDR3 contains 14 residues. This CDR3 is CASSTSGSRYEQYF. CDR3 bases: TGTGCCAGCAGCACTAGCGGGAGCAGGTACGAGCAGTACTTC.